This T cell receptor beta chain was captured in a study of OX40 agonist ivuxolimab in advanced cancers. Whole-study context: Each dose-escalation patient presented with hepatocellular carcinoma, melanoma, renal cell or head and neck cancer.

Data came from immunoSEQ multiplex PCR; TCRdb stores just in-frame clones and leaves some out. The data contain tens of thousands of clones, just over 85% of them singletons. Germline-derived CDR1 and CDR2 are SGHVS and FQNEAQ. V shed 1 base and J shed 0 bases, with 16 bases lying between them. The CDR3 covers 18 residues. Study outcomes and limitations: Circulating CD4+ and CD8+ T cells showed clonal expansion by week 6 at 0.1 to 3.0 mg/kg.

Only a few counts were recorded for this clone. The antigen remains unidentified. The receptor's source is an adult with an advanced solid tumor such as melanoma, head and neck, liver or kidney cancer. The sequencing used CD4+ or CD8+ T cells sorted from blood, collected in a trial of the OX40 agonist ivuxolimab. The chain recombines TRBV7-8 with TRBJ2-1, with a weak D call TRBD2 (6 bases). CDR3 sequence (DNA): TGTGCCAGCAGCTTAGGGGGTTTAGCGGTAAGCTCCTACAATGAGCAGTTCTTC. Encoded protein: CASSLGGLAVSSYNEQFF.